This T cell receptor (beta chain) was found in a study of cytomegalovirus exposure and HLA in healthy donors. The PCR contained 60 Vbeta and 13 Jbeta primers. Sequenced by immunoSEQ multiplex PCR; TCRdb stores in-frame clones only, minus some. Here the sample spans 150,000 to 200,000 clones, 70% to 80% being singletons. Regarding the study as a whole: High sensitivity and specificity were reportedly achieved when the classifier diagnosed cytomegalovirus status. Later analysis suggested most CMV-associated TCR beta chains were HLA-restricted. In a later analysis, productive TCRs from donors in an Asian-associated ancestry cluster reportedly carried fewer N-insertions than the cohort mean.

Likely unrecorded immune exposures existed in these nominally healthy donors. V was cut by 0 bases and J by 5 bases, with 10 bases left in between. Germline V lookup: CDR1 SGDLS, CDR2 YYNGEE. The CDR3 extends over 14 amino acids. A word on this clone: The antigen remains undetermined.

This clonotype originated in a female donor in good health and CMV-seronegative. The chain is built from TRBV9 and TRBJ2-3, with D possibly TRBD2 on 5 matching bases. Sample: PBMCs. The CDR3 loop reads CASSVGRAQDTQYF. The CDR3 bases are TGTGCCAGCAGCGTAGGGCGGGCACAAGATACGCAGTATTTT. Based on the CDR3 plus reference TRBV9 and TRBJ2-3, the full variable domain is DSGVTQTPKHLITATGQRVTLRCSPRSGDLSVYWYQQSLDQGLQFLIQYYNGEERAKGNILERFSAQQFPDLHSELNLSSLELGDSALYFCASSVGRAQDTQYFGPGTRLTVL.